This T cell receptor (beta chain) was captured in a study of T-cell memory formation after mild COVID-19. The germline V gene encodes CDR1 SGHRS and CDR2 YFSETQ. The CDR3 is 13 residues long. V was pared by 5 bases and J by 8 bases, with 16 bases between. TCRdb recomputed calls from the 5' RACE reads with MiXCR, one row per CDR3 protein. The sample includes approximately 99,000 distinct CDR3 sequences, around 17% seen only once; the top ten take around 5.1%. Sequencing was performed on PBMCs or a T cell subset sorted from them (not recorded which). V gene TRBV5-1 combines with J gene TRBJ1-2; D is undetermined. The clonotype was recovered from a man between 18 and 35 years old who had mild COVID-19 (a few samples of this study predate the infection). Cell type and time point are not known. The CDR3 region is CASRTKPSMGYTF. The DNA of the CDR3 is TGCGCCAGCAGAACAAAGCCTTCTATGGGCTACACCTTC.